What follows are 10 T cell receptor beta chains derived from one specimen sequenced in a study of blood T cell repertoires in COVID-19. Some clones are missing from TCRdb's copy, which holds only in-frame ones; the method was immunoSEQ multiplex PCR. The sample carries about 290,000 clones, approximately 86% recorded once. Input material: peripheral blood. These receptors all stem from a woman in her fifties or sixties with active or convalescent COVID-19.

This chain links TRBV5-1 with TRBJ2-7; the match to TRBD2 covers 9 bases. The CDR3 has 16 amino acids. The V gene's germline CDR1 is SGHRS and CDR2 YFSETQ. J was trimmed by 2 bases and V by 2 bases; bases with no gene match: 8. The CDR3 DNA sequence: TGCGCCAGCAGCTTTGGAGCGGGAGGTAGGACCTACGAGCAGTACTTC. This codes for CASSFGAGGRTYEQYF.

The chain recombines TRBV28 with TRBJ2-5; 9 nucleotides match TRBD1. V lost 5 bases, J lost 5 bases, and 9 bases stayed unmatched. CDR3 length: 15 residues. Germline lookup yields CDR1 MDHEN and CDR2 SYDVKM. The CDR3 protein is CASSGGQGLRETQYF. CDR3 nucleotides: TGTGCCAGCAGTGGGGGACAGGGCTTAAGGGAGACCCAGTACTTC. The whole variable domain, remainder taken from reference TRBV28 and TRBJ2-5, is DVKVTQSSRYLVKRTGEKVFLECVQDMDHENMFWYRQDPGLGLRLIYFSYDVKMKEKGDIPEGYSVSREKKERFSLILESASTNQTSMYLCASSGGQGLRETQYFGPGTRLLVL.

The J gene is TRBJ1-2, the V gene TRBV28; D possibly corresponds to TRBD1 (6 bases). The germline gives CDR1 MDHEN, CDR2 SYDVKM. Trimming pared 11 bases from V and 4 bases from J, leaving 17 bases between. The CDR3 is 13 residues long. The CDR3 here is CAVRSTGIYGYTF. CDR3 nucleotide sequence: TGTGCCGTAAGATCAACAGGGATCTATGGCTACACCTTC.

This clone was counted a few times. The chain recombines TRBV3-1 (or the pseudogene TRBV3-2) with TRBJ1-1; 7 bases line up with TRBD1. Trimming at V came to 5 bases and at J to 0 bases, leaving 3 bases not matched to a gene. CDR3 length: 14 amino acids. Germline-derived CDR1 and CDR2 are LGHDT and YNNKEL (reference sequence). The CDR3 protein is CASSGDSMNTEAFF. The CDR3 region has the DNA TGTGCCAGCAGCGGGGACAGCATGAACACTGAAGCTTTCTTT.

The CDR3 spells CASSRGGLAGARTDTQYF. Written as DNA, the CDR3 is TGTGCCAGTAGCCGGGGGGGACTAGCGGGAGCCCGCACAGATACGCAGTATTTT. The gene calls are TRBV19 and TRBJ2-3, with 14 bases lining up with TRBD2. CDR1 LNHDA and CDR2 SQIVND come from the germline V gene (reference sequence). The V segment lost 6 bases and the J segment 1 base; nucleotides outside the gene matches: 9. The CDR3 covers 18 residues. The full variable domain, rest sourced from reference TRBV19 and TRBJ2-3, is DGGITQSPKYLFRKEGQNVTLSCEQNLNHDAMYWYRQDPGQGLRLIYYSQIVNDFQKGDIAEGYSVSREKKESFPLTVTSAQKNPTAFYLCASSRGGLAGARTDTQYFGPGTRLTVL.

V is TRBV5-1 and J is TRBJ2-7; TRBD1 matches 8 bases. V was clipped by 5 bases and J by 3 bases; unmatched bases: 4. The CDR3 loop spans 13 amino acids. Germline values: CDR1 SGHRS, CDR2 YFSETQ. In nucleotides, the CDR3 is TGCGCCAGCAGGCCCGGGACAGGCTACGAGCAGTACTTC. Translation gives CASRPGTGYEQYF. The whole variable domain, remainder taken from reference TRBV5-1 and TRBJ2-7, is KAGVTQTPRYLIKTRGQQVTLSCSPISGHRSVSWYQQTPGQGLQFLFEYFSETQRNKGNFPGRFSGRQFSNSRSEMNVSTLELGDSALYLCASRPGTGYEQYFGPGTRLTVT.

This clone was seen only a few times. This chain links TRBV18 with TRBJ2-2, with D possibly TRBD1 on 6 matching bases. Germline CDR1 is KGHSH and CDR2 is LQKENI. This CDR3 region has 15 residues. Trimming left V 3 bases short and J 3 bases short, with 11 bases between. The CDR3 region has the DNA TGTGCCAGCTCACCGGGACATGGGGACACCGGGGAGCTGTTTTTT. This sequence encodes CASSPGHGDTGELFF.

The genes are TRBV12-5 and TRBJ1-6; no firm D call. The V gene lost 1 base and the J gene lost 6 bases, with 13 bases spanning the gap. The CDR3 has 16 amino acids. CDR1 and CDR2 (germline): LGHNT, FRNRAP. CDR3 DNA: TGTGCTAGTGGTTTGGCCTCGGGATGGAGTAATTCACCCCTCCACTTT. It encodes CASGLASGWSNSPLHF. Variable domain in full (rest from reference TRBV12-5 and TRBJ1-6): DARVTQTPRHKVTEMGQEVTMRCQPILGHNTVFWYRQTMMQGLELLAYFRNRAPLDDSGMPKDRFSAEMPDATLATLKIQPSEPRDSAVYFCASGLASGWSNSPLHFGNGTRLTVT.

V usage is TRBV5-4 and J usage is TRBJ1-3; the D gene is possibly TRBD1 (5 bases). The V end was cut by 4 bases, the J end by 0 bases, with 11 bases between. The V gene's germline CDR1 is SGHNT and CDR2 YYREEE (reference sequence). This CDR3 is 15 amino acids long. This CDR3 reads CASSRGGASGNTIYF. CDR3 DNA sequence: TGTGCCAGCAGCCGGGGCGGGGCCTCTGGAAACACCATATATTTT.

This clone showed up just a few times. The rearrangement uses TRBV11-3 and TRBJ2-5; 12 bases match TRBD2. J was trimmed by 2 bases and V by 0 bases; bases with no gene match: 7. This CDR3 spans 18 amino acids. The germline V gene encodes CDR1 SGHNT and CDR2 YENEEA. This CDR3 reads CASSLDRRLAGDQETQYF. Here the CDR3 DNA reads TGTGCCAGCAGCTTAGATAGGAGACTAGCGGGAGATCAAGAGACCCAGTACTTC.